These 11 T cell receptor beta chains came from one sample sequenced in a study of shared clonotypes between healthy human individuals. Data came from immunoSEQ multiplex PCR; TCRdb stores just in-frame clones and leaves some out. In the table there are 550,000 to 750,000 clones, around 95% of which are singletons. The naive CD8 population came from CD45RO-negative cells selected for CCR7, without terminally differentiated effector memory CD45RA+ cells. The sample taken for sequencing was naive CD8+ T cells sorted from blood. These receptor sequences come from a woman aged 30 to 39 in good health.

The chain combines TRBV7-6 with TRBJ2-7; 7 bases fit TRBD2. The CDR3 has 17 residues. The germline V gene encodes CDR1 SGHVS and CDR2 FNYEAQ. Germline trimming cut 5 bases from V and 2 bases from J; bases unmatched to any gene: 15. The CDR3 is CASSPSLRGVPPYEQYF. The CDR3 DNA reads TGTGCCAGCAGCCCCTCCCTCCGGGGGGTTCCCCCCTACGAGCAGTACTTC.

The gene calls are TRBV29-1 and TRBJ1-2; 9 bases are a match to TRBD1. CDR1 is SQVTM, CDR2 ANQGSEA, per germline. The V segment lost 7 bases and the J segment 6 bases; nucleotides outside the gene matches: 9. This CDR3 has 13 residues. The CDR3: CSGLGQGLHGYTF. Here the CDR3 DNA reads TGCAGCGGCTTGGGACAGGGTCTCCATGGCTACACCTTC.

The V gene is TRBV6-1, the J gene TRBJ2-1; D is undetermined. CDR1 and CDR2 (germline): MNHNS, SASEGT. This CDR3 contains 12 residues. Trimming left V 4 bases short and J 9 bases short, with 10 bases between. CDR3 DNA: TGTGCCAGCAGTGCCCCCCACATTGAGCAGTTCTTC. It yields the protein CASSAPHIEQFF.

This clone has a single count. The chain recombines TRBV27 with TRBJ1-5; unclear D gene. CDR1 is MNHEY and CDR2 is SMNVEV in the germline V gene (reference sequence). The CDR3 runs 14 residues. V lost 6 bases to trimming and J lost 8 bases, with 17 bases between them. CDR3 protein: CASRPGPSVEPQHF. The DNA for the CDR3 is TGTGCCAGCAGACCTGGACCGAGCGTTGAGCCCCAGCATTTT.

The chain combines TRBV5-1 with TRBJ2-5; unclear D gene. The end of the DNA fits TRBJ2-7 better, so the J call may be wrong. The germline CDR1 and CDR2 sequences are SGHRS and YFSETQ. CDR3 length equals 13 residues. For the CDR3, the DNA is TGCGCCAGCAGCTTGGGGCCCGGTCCCGAGCAGTACTTC. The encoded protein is CASSLGPGPEQYF.

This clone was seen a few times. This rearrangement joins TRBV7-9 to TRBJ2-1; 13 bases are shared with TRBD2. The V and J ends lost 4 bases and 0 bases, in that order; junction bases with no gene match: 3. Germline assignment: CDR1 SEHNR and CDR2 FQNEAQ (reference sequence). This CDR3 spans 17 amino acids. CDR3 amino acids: CASSSWTSGSSYNEQFF. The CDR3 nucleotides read TGTGCCAGCAGCTCTTGGACTAGCGGGAGCTCCTACAATGAGCAGTTCTTC. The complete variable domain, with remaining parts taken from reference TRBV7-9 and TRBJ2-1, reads DTGVSQNPRHKITKRGQNVTFRCDPISEHNRLYWYRQTLGQGPEFLTYFQNEAQLEKSRLLSDRFSAERPKGSFSTLEIQRTEQGDSAMYLCASSSWTSGSSYNEQFFGPGTRLTVL.

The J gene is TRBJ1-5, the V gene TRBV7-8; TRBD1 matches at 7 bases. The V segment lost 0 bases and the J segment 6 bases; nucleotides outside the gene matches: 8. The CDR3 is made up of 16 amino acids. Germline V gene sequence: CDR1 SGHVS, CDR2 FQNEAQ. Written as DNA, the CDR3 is TGTGCCAGCAGCTTAGCGGGAGTAGGGGGCTCTCAGCCCCAGCATTTT. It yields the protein CASSLAGVGGSQPQHF. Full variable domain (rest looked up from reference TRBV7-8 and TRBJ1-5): GAGVSQSPRYKVAKRGQDVALRCDPISGHVSLFWYQQALGQGPEFLTYFQNEAQLDKSGLPSDRFFAERPEGSVSTLKIQRTQQEDSAVYLCASSLAGVGGSQPQHFGDGTRLSIL.

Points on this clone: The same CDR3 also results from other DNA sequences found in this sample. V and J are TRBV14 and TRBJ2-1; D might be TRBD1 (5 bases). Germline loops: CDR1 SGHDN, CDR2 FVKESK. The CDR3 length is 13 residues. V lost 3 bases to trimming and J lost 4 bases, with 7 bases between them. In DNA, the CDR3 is TGTGCCAGCAGCCAGGCAGGGTACAATGAGCAGTTCTTC. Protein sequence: CASSQAGYNEQFF.

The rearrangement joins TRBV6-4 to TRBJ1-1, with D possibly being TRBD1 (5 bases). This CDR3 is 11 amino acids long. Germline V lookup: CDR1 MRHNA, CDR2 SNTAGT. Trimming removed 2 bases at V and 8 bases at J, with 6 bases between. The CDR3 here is CASSDGAEAFF. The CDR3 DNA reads TGTGCCAGCAGTGACGGGGCCGAAGCTTTCTTT.

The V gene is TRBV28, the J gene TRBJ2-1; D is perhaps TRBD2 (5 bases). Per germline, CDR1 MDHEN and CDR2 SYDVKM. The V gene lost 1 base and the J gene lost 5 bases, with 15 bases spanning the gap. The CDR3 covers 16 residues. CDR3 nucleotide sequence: TGTGCCAGCAGTTTATTCCCGCTAGCTCTCCACAATGAGCAGTTCTTC. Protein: CASSLFPLALHNEQFF.

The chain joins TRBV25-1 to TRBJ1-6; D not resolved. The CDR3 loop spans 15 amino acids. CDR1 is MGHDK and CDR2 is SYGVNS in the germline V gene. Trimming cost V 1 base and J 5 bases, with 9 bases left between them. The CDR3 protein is CASSESRIHNSPLHF. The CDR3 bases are TGTGCCAGCAGTGAATCTAGGATCCATAATTCACCCCTCCACTTT.